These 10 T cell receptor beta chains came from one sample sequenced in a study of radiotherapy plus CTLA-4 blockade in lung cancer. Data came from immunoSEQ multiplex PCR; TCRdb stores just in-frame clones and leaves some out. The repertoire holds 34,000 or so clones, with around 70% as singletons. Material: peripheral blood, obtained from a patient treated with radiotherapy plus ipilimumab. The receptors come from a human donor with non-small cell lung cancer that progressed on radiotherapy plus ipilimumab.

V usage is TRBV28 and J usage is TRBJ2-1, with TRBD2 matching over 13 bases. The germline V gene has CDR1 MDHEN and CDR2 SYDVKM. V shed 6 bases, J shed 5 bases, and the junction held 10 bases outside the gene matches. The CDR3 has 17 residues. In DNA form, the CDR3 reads TGTGCCAGCAGCCCCCTTTCCGGACTAGCGGGGGACAATGAGCAGTTCTTC. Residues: CASSPLSGLAGDNEQFF.

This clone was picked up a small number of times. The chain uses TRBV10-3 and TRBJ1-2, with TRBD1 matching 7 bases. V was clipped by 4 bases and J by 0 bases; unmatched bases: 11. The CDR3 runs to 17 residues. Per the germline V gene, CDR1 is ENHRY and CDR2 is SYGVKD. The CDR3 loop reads CAISGRQGHSANYGYTF. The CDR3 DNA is TGTGCCATCAGTGGGCGACAGGGCCACTCAGCTAACTATGGCTACACCTTC.

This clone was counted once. Here the CDR3 DNA reads TGTGCCAGCGCGCGGAACACTGAAGCTTTCTTT. Translating gives CASARNTEAFF. This sequence joins TRBV28 and TRBJ1-1, with D hard to call. The CDR3 runs 11 residues. Trimming stripped 8 bases from V and 1 base from J, with 5 bases between. The V gene's germline CDR1 is MDHEN and CDR2 SYDVKM.

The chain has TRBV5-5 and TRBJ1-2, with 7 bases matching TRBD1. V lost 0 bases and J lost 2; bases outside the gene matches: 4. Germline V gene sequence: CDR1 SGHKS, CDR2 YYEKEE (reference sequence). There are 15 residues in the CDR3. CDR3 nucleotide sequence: TGTGCCAGCAGCTTGGTGACAGGGACCAACTATGGCTACACCTTC. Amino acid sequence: CASSLVTGTNYGYTF. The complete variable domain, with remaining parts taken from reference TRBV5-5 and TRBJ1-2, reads DAGVTQSPTHLIKTRGQQVTLRCSPISGHKSVSWYQQVLGQGPQFIFQYYEKEERGRGNFPDRFSARQFPNYSSELNVNALLLGDSALYLCASSLVTGTNYGYTFGSGTRLTVV.

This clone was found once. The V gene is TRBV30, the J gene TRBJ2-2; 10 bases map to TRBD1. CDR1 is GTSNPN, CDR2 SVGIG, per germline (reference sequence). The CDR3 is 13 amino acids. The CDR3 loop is CAKRDRGTGELFF. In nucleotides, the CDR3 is TGTGCGAAGAGGGACAGGGGCACCGGGGAGCTGTTTTTT. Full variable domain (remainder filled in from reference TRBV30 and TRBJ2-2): SQTIHQWPATLVQPVGSPLSLECTVEGTSNPNLYWYRQAAGRGLQLLFYSVGIGQISSEVPQNLSASRPQDRQFILSSKKLLLSDSGFYLCAKRDRGTGELFFGEGSRLTVL.

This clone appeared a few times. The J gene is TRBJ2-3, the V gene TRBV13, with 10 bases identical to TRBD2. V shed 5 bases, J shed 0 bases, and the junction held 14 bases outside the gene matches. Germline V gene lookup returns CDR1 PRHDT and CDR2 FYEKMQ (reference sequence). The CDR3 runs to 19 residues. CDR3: CASSILTSGEPTSTDTQYF. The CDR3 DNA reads TGTGCCAGCAGCATACTAACTAGCGGGGAACCTACTAGCACAGATACGCAGTATTTT. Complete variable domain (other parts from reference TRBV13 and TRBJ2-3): AAGVIQSPRHLIKEKRETATLKCYPIPRHDTVYWYQQGPGQDPQFLISFYEKMQSDKGSIPDRFSAQQFSDYHSELNMSSLELGDSALYFCASSILTSGEPTSTDTQYFGPGTRLTVL.

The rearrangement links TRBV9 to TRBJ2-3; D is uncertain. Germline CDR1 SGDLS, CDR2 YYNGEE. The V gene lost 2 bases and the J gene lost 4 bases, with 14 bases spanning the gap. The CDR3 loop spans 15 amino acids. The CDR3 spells CASSVAPIGADTQYF. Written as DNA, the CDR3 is TGTGCCAGCAGCGTGGCCCCCATTGGCGCAGATACGCAGTATTTT.

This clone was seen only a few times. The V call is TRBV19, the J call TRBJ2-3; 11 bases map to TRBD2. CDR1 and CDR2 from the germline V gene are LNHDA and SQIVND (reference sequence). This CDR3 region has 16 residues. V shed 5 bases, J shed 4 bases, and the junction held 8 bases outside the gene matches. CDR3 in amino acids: CASSPHSGRAADTQYF. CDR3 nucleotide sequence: TGTGCCAGTAGTCCGCATAGCGGGAGGGCCGCAGATACGCAGTATTTT.

CDR3 DNA: TGCGCCAGCAGCTTGGAAGACAGGGAATCAGGAGAGACCCAGTACTTC. Translating it yields CASSLEDRESGETQYF. The chain carries TRBV5-1 and TRBJ2-5; 7 nucleotides match TRBD1. The CDR3 totals 16 residues. Germline CDR1 reads SGHRS; CDR2 reads YFSETQ. V shed 0 bases, J shed 4 bases, and the junction held 9 bases outside the gene matches.

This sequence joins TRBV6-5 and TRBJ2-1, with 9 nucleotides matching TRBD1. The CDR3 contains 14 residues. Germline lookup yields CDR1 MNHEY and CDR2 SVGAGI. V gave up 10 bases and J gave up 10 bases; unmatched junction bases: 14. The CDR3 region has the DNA TGTGCCACTCTCCGGGACAGGGCAGGAAAAGAGCAGTTCTTC. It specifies CATLRDRAGKEQFF.